This T cell receptor (beta chain) was documented in a study of long-term antiretroviral therapy in people with HIV. The authors ran the immunoSEQ assay, v3.0, at survey level. Here immunoSEQ multiplex PCR was the method, and the copy in TCRdb shows in-frame clones only, minus some. The sample carries tens of thousands of clones, approximately 94% recorded once. Remarks on this clone: Its antigen is undetermined.

The CDR3 contains 16 residues. V was trimmed by 5 bases and J by 1 base, leaving 15 bases between them. Germline CDR1 SGHNT, CDR2 YYREEE (reference sequence). Every sample had roughly 1-11 million cryopreserved PBMC in it before DNA extraction. General observations from the study: From about 2004 to 2018, blood was obtained, possibly while participants received older ART regimens. Post-treatment diversity went higher with ART but stayed below transplant donor controls. Clonotypes expanded prior to ART showed repertoire dominance at all sampled time points.

V is TRBV5-4 and J is TRBJ2-2; TRBD1 is a possible D gene (6 bases). The sequencing used unsorted PBMCs, collected 7.3 to 7.5 years after starting antiretroviral therapy. The sequence came from a man aged 50 or older with HIV. The CDR3 loop reads CASSSQGYRNTGELFF. CDR3 nucleotides: TGTGCCAGCAGTTCTCAGGGGTATAGGAACACCGGGGAGCTGTTTTTT.